This T cell receptor (beta chain) was sequenced during a study of T cells in Graves' hyperthyroidism and ophthalmopathy. The study's findings and limits: Blood also held most thyroid clonotypes expanded beyond 0.001.

V lost 8 bases, J lost 0 bases, and 7 bases stayed unmatched. The CDR3 is 14 residues long. TCR beta CDR3 sequences were amplified from RNA transcripts. Researchers ran a first-round RT-PCR on the TCR CDR3 using the HTBI primer set. Each CDR3 protein is one row after TCRdb ran MiXCR on the multiplex PCR reads. The data contain 300,000 or so distinct CDR3 sequences, 15% to 20% of them singletons. This clonotype showed up many times. Its antigen is still unknown. The chain links TRBV12-3 or TRBV12-4 to TRBJ2-7; TRBD2 agrees at 7 bases. The sequenced sample consisted of blood. The sequence came from a man younger than 45 with Graves' hyperthyroidism. The CDR3 coding sequence is TGTGCCAGCTGCGATAGCGGGTTCTCCTACGAGCAGTACTTC. As protein: CASCDSGFSYEQYF.